One and the same sample provided the 5 T cell receptor beta chains below, sequenced in a study of CD8 T cells in ankylosing spondylitis. Study-wide points: The study identified a TCR beta motif of several highly homologous variants that appeared characteristic of ankylosing spondylitis blood.

These TCRs are of unknown antigen specificity. Each CDR3 protein gets one entry after TCRdb re-called the 5' RACE reads with MiXCR. This repertoire shows 400,000 or so distinct CDR3 sequences, 25% to 30% found once; its top ten account for over 0.8%. Sequencing was done on a sample of blood, either unsorted or a sorted T cell fraction (not recorded which). The origin of the receptors is a male donor with ankylosing spondylitis.

This chain joins TRBV7-9 and TRBJ1-1; D remains unclear. The V end was cut by 1 base, the J end by 4 bases, with 7 bases between. Germline V CDR1 and CDR2: SEHNR, FQNEAQ (reference sequence). The CDR3 has 13 amino acids. As DNA, the CDR3 is TGTGCCAGCAGCTTAGATTACCTCACTGAAGCTTTCTTT. The encoded protein is CASSLDYLTEAFF.

This clonotype was picked up a small number of times. J is TRBJ2-2 and V is TRBV4-2; no clear D gene. V was shortened by 0 bases and J by 7 bases, with 6 bases between the two germline ends. There are 13 residues in the CDR3. Germline V lookup: CDR1 LGHNA, CDR2 YNFKEQ. This CDR3 is CASSQDLGGELFF. For the CDR3, the DNA is TGTGCCAGCAGCCAAGATCTTGGCGGGGAGCTGTTTTTT.

The chain links TRBV18 to TRBJ2-1, with 8 bases matching TRBD1. V shed 2 bases, J shed 2 bases, and the junction held 8 bases outside the gene matches. The CDR3 contains 17 residues. CDR1 is KGHSH, CDR2 LQKENI, per germline. The CDR3: CASSPRAQGAPYNEQFF. The CDR3 region has the DNA TGTGCCAGCTCACCAAGGGCCCAGGGGGCTCCCTACAATGAGCAGTTCTTC.

The rearrangement uses TRBV3-1 and TRBJ2-3, with unresolved D. This CDR3 is 15 amino acids long. The V end was cut by 1 base, the J end by 3 bases, with 11 bases between. Per the germline V gene, CDR1 is LGHDT and CDR2 is YNNKEL (reference sequence). The DNA for the CDR3 is TGTGCCAGCAGCCAAGGAACGGCCCGTACAGATACGCAGTATTTT. Translation: CASSQGTARTDTQYF.

This clonotype was recorded many times. The chain uses TRBV29-1 and TRBJ1-4, with 11 bases matching TRBD1. The length of the CDR3 is 14 residues. With 4 bases clipped from V and 7 bases from J, the junction kept 5 bases outside the gene matches. Germline assignment: CDR1 SQVTM and CDR2 ANQGSEA. The CDR3 here is CSVGTGGDGEKLFF. The CDR3 DNA reads as TGCAGCGTTGGGACAGGGGGCGACGGTGAAAAACTGTTTTTT.